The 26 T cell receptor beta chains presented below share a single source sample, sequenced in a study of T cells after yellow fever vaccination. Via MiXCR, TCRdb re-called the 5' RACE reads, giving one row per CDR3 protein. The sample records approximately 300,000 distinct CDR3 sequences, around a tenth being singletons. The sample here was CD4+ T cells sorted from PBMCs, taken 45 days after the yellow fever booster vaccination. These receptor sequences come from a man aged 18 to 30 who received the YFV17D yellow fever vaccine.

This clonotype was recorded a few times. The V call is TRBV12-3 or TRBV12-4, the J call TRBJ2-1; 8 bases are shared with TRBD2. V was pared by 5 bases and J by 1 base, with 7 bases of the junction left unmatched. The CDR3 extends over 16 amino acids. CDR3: CASSGSGEKSYNEQFF. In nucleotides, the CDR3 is TGTGCCAGCAGTGGTAGCGGGGAAAAATCCTACAATGAGCAGTTCTTC.

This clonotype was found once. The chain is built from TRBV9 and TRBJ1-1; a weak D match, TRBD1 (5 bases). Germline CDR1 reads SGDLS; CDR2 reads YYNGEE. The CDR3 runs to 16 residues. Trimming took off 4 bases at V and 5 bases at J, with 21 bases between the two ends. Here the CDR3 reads CASSPTWGGERTEAFF. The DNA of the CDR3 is TGTGCCAGCAGCCCCACCTGGGGGGGAGAAAGAACTGAAGCTTTCTTT.

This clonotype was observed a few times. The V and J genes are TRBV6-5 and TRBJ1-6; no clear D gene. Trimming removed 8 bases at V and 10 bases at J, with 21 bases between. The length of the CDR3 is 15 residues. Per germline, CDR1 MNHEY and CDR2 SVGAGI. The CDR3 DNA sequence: TGTGCCAGCCTCTCGTTTCAAGGCATGGGCTCACCCCTCCACTTT. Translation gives CASLSFQGMGSPLHF.

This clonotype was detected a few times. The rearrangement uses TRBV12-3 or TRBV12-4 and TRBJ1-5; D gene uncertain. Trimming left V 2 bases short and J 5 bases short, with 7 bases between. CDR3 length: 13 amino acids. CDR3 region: CASSLRMDQPQHF. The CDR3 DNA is TGTGCCAGCAGTTTAAGAATGGATCAGCCCCAGCATTTT.

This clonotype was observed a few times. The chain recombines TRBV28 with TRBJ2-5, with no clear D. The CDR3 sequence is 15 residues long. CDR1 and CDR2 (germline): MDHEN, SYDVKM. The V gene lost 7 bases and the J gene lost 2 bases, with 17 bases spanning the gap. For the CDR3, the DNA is TGTGCCAGCATTCCTCACTCGACATCTCAAGAGACCCAGTACTTC. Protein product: CASIPHSTSQETQYF.

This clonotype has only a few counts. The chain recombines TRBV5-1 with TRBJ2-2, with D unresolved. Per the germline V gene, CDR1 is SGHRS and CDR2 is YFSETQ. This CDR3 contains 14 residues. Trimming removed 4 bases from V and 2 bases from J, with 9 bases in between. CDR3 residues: CASSPAGNTGELFF. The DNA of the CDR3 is TGCGCCAGCAGCCCCGCAGGCAACACCGGGGAGCTGTTTTTT.

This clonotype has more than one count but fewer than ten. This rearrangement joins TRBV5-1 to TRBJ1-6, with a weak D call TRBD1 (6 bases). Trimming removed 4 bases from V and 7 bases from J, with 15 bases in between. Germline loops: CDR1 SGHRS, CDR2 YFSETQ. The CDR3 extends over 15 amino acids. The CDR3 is CASSPQGQGNSPLHF. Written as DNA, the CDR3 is TGCGCCAGCAGCCCCCAGGGGCAGGGGAATTCACCCCTCCACTTT.

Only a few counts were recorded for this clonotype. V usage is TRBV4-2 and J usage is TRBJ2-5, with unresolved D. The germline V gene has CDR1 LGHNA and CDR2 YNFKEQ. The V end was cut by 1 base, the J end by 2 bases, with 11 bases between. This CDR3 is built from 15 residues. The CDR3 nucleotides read TGTGCCAGCAGCCAAGGTCTGGCGGTACAAGAGACCCAGTACTTC. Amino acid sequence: CASSQGLAVQETQYF.

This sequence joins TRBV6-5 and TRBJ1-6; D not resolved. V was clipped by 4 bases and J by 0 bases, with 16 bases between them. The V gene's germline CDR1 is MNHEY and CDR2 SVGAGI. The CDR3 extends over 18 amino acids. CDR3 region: CASSSTMPGSSYNSPLHF. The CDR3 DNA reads TGTGCCAGCAGTTCTACGATGCCGGGGAGCTCCTATAATTCACCCCTCCACTTT.

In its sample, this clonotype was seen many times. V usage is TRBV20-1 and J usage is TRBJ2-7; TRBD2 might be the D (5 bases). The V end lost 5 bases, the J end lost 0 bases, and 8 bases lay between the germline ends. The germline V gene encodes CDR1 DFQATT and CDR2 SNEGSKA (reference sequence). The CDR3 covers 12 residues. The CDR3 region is CSASGSSYEQYV. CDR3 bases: TGCAGTGCTTCTGGGAGCTCCTACGAGCAGTACGTC.

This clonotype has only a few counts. CDR3 DNA sequence: TGTGCCAGCAGAGGGCAGGGGGCCTCCAATCAGCCCCAGCATTTT. Its protein is CASRGQGASNQPQHF. V usage is TRBV6-5 and J usage is TRBJ1-5; 8 nucleotides agree with TRBD1. In germline, CDR1 is MNHEY, CDR2 SVGAGI. The CDR3 runs to 15 residues. V gave up 6 bases and J gave up 3 bases; unmatched junction bases: 7.

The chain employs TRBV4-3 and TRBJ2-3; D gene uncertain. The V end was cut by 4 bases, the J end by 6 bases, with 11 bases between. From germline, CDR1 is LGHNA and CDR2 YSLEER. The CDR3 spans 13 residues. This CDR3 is CASSPGIIDTQYF. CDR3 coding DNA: TGCGCCAGCAGCCCTGGGATCATCGATACGCAGTATTTT.

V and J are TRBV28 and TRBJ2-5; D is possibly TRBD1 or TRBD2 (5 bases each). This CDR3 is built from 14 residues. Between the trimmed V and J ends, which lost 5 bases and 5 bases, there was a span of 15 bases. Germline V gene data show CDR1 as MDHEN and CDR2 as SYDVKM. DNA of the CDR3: TGTGCCAGCAGTGACGGGACGGTCCGGGAGACCCAGTACTTC. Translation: CASSDGTVRETQYF. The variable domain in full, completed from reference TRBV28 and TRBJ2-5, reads DVKVTQSSRYLVKRTGEKVFLECVQDMDHENMFWYRQDPGLGLRLIYFSYDVKMKEKGDIPEGYSVSREKKERFSLILESASTNQTSMYLCASSDGTVRETQYFGPGTRLLVL.

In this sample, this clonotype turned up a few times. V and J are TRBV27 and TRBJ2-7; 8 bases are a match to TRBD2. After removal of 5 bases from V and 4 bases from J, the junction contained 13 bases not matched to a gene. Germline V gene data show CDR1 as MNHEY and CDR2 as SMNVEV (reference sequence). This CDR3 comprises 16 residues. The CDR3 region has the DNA TGTGCCAGCAGTCCAAGCGGGGGCAGGGCCCCGTACGAGCAGTACTTC. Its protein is CASSPSGGRAPYEQYF.

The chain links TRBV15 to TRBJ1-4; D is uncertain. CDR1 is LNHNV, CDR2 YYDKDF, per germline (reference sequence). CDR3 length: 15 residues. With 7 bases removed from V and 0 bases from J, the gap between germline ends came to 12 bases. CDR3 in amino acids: CATMQDFTTNEKLFF. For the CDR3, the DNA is TGTGCCACCATGCAGGACTTCACAACTAATGAAAAACTGTTTTTT.

Here the CDR3 reads CAGGSGTTANTGELFF. CDR3 DNA: TGTGCCGGGGGATCCGGGACTACCGCGAACACCGGGGAGCTGTTTTTT. The chain employs TRBV19 and TRBJ2-2; the match to TRBD2 covers 7 bases. The germline CDR1 and CDR2 sequences are LNHDA and SQIVND (reference sequence). This CDR3 contains 16 residues. The J segment lost 0 bases and the V segment lost 11 bases, leaving 12 bases of the junction unmatched.

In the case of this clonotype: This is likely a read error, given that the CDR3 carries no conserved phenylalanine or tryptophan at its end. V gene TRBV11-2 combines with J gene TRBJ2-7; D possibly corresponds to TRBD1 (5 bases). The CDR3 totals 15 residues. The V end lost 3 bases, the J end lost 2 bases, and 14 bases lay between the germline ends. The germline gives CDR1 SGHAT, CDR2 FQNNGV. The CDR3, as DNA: TGTGCCAGCAGCTTCCTGCCAGGGTCTGCCTACGAGCAGTACTTG. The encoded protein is CASSFLPGSAYEQYL.

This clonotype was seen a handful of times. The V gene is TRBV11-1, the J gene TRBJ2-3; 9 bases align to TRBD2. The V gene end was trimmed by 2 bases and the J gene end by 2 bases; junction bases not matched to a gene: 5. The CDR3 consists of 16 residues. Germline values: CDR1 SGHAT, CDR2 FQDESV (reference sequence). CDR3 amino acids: CASSLRLAVITDTQYF. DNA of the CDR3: TGTGCCAGCAGCTTACGACTAGCGGTAATCACAGATACGCAGTATTTT.

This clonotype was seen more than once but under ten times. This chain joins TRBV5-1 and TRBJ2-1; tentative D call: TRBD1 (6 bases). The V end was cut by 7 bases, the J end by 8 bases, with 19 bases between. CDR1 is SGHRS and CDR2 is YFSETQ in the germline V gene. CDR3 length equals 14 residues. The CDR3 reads CASSWGPTAHEQFF. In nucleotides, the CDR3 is TGCGCCAGCTCATGGGGGCCCACCGCCCATGAGCAGTTCTTC.

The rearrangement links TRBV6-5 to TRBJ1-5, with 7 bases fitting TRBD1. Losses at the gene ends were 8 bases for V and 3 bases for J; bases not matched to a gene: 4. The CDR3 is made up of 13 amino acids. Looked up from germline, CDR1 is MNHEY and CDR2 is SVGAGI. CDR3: CASAGQPNQPQHF. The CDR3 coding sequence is TGTGCCAGCGCGGGACAGCCCAATCAGCCCCAGCATTTT.

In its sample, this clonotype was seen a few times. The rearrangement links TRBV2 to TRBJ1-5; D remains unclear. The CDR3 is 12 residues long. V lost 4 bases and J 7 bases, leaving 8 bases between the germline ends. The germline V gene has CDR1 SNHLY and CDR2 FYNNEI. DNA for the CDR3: TGTGCCAGCAGTGCCGGGCCGCAGCCCCAGCATTTT. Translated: CASSAGPQPQHF.

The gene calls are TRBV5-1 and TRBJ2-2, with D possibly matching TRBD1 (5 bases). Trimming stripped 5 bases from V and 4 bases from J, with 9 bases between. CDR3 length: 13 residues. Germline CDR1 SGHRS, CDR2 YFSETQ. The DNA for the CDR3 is TGCGCCAGCAGGGTTGGGGCCACCGGGGAGCTGTTTTTT. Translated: CASRVGATGELFF.

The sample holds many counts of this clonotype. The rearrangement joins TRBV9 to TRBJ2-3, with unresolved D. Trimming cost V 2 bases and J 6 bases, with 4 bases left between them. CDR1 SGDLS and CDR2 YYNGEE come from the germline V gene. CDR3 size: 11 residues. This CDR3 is CASSVGDTQYF. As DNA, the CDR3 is TGTGCCAGCAGCGTCGGGGATACGCAGTATTTT.

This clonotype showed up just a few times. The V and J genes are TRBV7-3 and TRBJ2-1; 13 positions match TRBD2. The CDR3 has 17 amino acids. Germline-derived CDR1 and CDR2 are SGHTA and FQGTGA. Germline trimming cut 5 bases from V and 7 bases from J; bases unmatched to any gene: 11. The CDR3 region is CASSAYALAGGTNEQFF. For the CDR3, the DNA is TGTGCCAGCAGCGCATACGCACTAGCGGGGGGGACGAATGAGCAGTTCTTC. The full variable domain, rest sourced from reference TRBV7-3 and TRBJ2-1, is GAGVSQTPSNKVTEKGKYVELRCDPISGHTALYWYRQSLGQGPEFLIYFQGTGAADDSGLPNDRFFAVRPEGSVSTLKIQRTERGDSAVYLCASSAYALAGGTNEQFFGPGTRLTVL.

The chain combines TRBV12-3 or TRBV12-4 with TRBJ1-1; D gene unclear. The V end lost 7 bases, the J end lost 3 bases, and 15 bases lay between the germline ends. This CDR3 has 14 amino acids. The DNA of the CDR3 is TGTGCCAGCACTCCCGACCCGCGGGACACTGAAGCTTTCTTT. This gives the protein CASTPDPRDTEAFF.

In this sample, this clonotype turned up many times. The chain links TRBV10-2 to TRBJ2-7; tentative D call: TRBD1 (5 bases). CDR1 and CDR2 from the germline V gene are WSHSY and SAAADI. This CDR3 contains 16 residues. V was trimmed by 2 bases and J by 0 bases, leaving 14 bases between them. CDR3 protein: CASSERQFEGSYEQYF. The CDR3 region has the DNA TGCGCCAGCAGTGAGCGACAGTTTGAAGGCTCCTACGAGCAGTACTTC.